This T cell receptor beta chain originates from a study of blood T cell repertoires in COVID-19. Turning to the study itself: Samples came from the United States, Italy and Spain, spanning acute and convalescent COVID-19.

Sequencing was performed with immunoSEQ multiplex PCR; in TCRdb, only in-frame clones are kept and a portion is missing. The profile shows a few hundred thousand clones, about nine tenths of them singletons. Trimming at V came to 1 base and at J to 5 bases, leaving 11 bases not matched to a gene. This CDR3 comprises 16 residues. CDR1 is LNHNV, CDR2 YYDKDF, per germline (reference sequence). The source is a woman in her 30s with COVID-19, enrolled during active disease. The rearrangement joins TRBV15 to TRBJ2-7, with 7 positions matching TRBD1. Sample: peripheral blood. In nucleotides, the CDR3 is TGTGCCACCAGCAGAGCACGTACAGACCAGGGGGACGAGCAGTACTTC. Encoded protein: CATSRARTDQGDEQYF.